The rows below give T cell receptor beta chains drawn from one sample of a study of cytomegalovirus exposure and HLA in healthy donors. Sequenced by immunoSEQ multiplex PCR; TCRdb stores in-frame clones only, minus some. The sample carries about 110,000 clones, more than 90% recorded once. Sequenced input: PBMCs. Receptors were obtained from a young woman in good health and CMV-seronegative. Each CDR3 is given with its conserved first and last residue. The order of the fields is J gene, V gene, CDR3 protein.

j_gene: TRBJ2-3
v_gene: TRBV27
CDR3aa: CASIRDSSTDTQYF

j_gene: TRBJ1-1
v_gene: TRBV7-3
CDR3aa: CASSAQPGPNTEAFF

j_gene: TRBJ1-1
v_gene: TRBV5-1
CDR3aa: CASSLDGLHTEAFF

j_gene: TRBJ2-1
v_gene: TRBV10-3
CDR3aa: CAISESSAGQGYNEQFF

j_gene: TRBJ1-2
v_gene: TRBV28
CDR3aa: CASSRSGTAYGYTF

j_gene: TRBJ1-2
v_gene: TRBV5-1
CDR3aa: CASSKLNYGYTF

j_gene: TRBJ1-1
v_gene: TRBV6-5
CDR3aa: CASSYGQNTEAFF

j_gene: TRBJ2-2
v_gene: TRBV14
CDR3aa: CASSPLQGAGTGELFF

j_gene: TRBJ1-5
v_gene: TRBV2
CDR3aa: CASSEASGRNQPQHF

j_gene: TRBJ2-7
v_gene: TRBV29-1
CDR3aa: CSVEVAGYEQYF

j_gene: TRBJ1-5
v_gene: TRBV6-5
CDR3aa: CASSYSRLGNQPQHF

j_gene: TRBJ2-7
v_gene: TRBV9
CDR3aa: CASSVTGSSYEQYF

j_gene: TRBJ2-7
v_gene: TRBV18
CDR3aa: CASSRQKEGYEQYF

j_gene: TRBJ1-1
v_gene: TRBV29-1
CDR3aa: CSVEPHIAFF

j_gene: TRBJ2-6
v_gene: TRBV5-8
CDR3aa: CASTYSSGANVLTF

j_gene: TRBJ1-6
v_gene: TRBV4-3
CDR3aa: CASSQESGGKYSPLHF

j_gene: TRBJ2-5
v_gene: TRBV6-6
CDR3aa: CASSYSGQGASTQYF

j_gene: TRBJ1-2
v_gene: TRBV19
CDR3aa: CASLQGGRLYGYTF

j_gene: TRBJ2-1
v_gene: TRBV9
CDR3aa: CASSSHRGYNEQFF

j_gene: TRBJ1-2
v_gene: TRBV7-9
CDR3aa: CASSFETPTSGYTF

j_gene: TRBJ2-7
v_gene: TRBV5-1
CDR3aa: CASSARTSGGAYEQYF

j_gene: TRBJ2-1
v_gene: TRBV9
CDR3aa: CASSYSGTSGNNEQFF

j_gene: TRBJ1-2
v_gene: TRBV4-3
CDR3aa: CASSQGFLAGGYTF

j_gene: TRBJ2-5
v_gene: TRBV28
CDR3aa: CASSPTGQPIQETQYF

j_gene: TRBJ1-5
v_gene: TRBV15
CDR3aa: CATSRDFRGAEKPQHF

j_gene: TRBJ1-4
v_gene: TRBV6-1
CDR3aa: CASSVSGQGSTNEKLFF

j_gene: TRBJ2-7
v_gene: TRBV10-3
CDR3aa: CAISESGVAGRSGRSYEQYF

j_gene: TRBJ2-3
v_gene: TRBV15
CDR3aa: CATSRDSPDTQYF

j_gene: TRBJ2-5
v_gene: TRBV4-1
CDR3aa: CASSQVPFQGRETQYF

j_gene: TRBJ2-7
v_gene: TRBV28
CDR3aa: CASSWRGSSYEQYF

j_gene: TRBJ2-5
v_gene: TRBV19
CDR3aa: CASSMTRQAQETQYF

j_gene: TRBJ1-5
v_gene: TRBV6-1
CDR3aa: CASSEGQGNNQPQHF

j_gene: TRBJ1-5
v_gene: TRBV15
CDR3aa: CATSRDLGGGQPQHF

j_gene: TRBJ2-7
v_gene: TRBV18
CDR3aa: CASSREGFSFEQYF

j_gene: TRBJ2-1
v_gene: TRBV19
CDR3aa: CASYDGGDSYNEQFF

j_gene: TRBJ1-5
v_gene: TRBV6-1
CDR3aa: CASRMDTYSNQPQHF

j_gene: TRBJ1-2
v_gene: TRBV28
CDR3aa: CASSLTMTAYGYTF

j_gene: TRBJ1-1
v_gene: TRBV5-1
CDR3aa: CASSLEDRRGDRFF

j_gene: TRBJ1-6
v_gene: TRBV10-3
CDR3aa: CAITDSYNSPLHF

j_gene: TRBJ1-2
v_gene: TRBV5-3
CDR3aa: CARRNSDIPWGYGYTF

j_gene: TRBJ2-7
v_gene: TRBV18
CDR3aa: CASSSRQGSGYEQYF

j_gene: TRBJ2-1
v_gene: TRBV7-3
CDR3aa: CASSRAGTGTGRNEQFF

j_gene: TRBJ1-6
v_gene: TRBV7-3
CDR3aa: CASSLTGQELSPLHF

j_gene: TRBJ2-1
v_gene: TRBV5-1
CDR3aa: CASNLVVRTSYNEQFF

j_gene: TRBJ2-3
v_gene: TRBV9
CDR3aa: CASSVTWGGPPDTQYF

j_gene: TRBJ1-1
v_gene: TRBV29-1
CDR3aa: CSSHGGGRTEAFF

j_gene: TRBJ1-4
v_gene: TRBV7-6
CDR3aa: CASSFSPESNEKLFF

j_gene: TRBJ2-3
v_gene: TRBV6-6
CDR3aa: CASSYGAGEDWDTQYF

j_gene: TRBJ2-3
v_gene: TRBV29-1
CDR3aa: CSTEKQGATQYF

j_gene: TRBJ1-1
v_gene: TRBV7-9
CDR3aa: CASSLGGVDTEAFF

j_gene: TRBJ1-6
v_gene: TRBV25-1
CDR3aa: CASSLGEGVNSPLHF

j_gene: TRBJ1-5
v_gene: TRBV6-1
CDR3aa: CASSEWGGSVNQPQHF

j_gene: TRBJ1-1
v_gene: TRBV5-4
CDR3aa: CASSDQGPNTEAFF

j_gene: TRBJ2-1
v_gene: TRBV5-1
CDR3aa: CASSLESVSNEQFF

j_gene: TRBJ1-2
v_gene: TRBV25-1
CDR3aa: CASSLREGGYTF

j_gene: TRBJ2-1
v_gene: TRBV19
CDR3aa: CASSSGGAGTYNEQFF

j_gene: TRBJ2-7
v_gene: TRBV29-1
CDR3aa: CSVNQGEYYEQYF

j_gene: TRBJ1-5
v_gene: TRBV4-1
CDR3aa: CASSPWDRGGNQPQHF

j_gene: TRBJ2-1
v_gene: TRBV2
CDR3aa: CASSEAQGGYNEQFF

j_gene: TRBJ2-6
v_gene: TRBV27
CDR3aa: CASSTTRTGLLGANVLTF